Listed below are T cell receptor beta chains from one sample, sequenced in a study of T cell clonotyping in hematopoietic cell transplantation. Profiling relied on immunoSEQ multiplex PCR, and the TCRdb table lists in-frame clones only, not all of them. The repertoire consists of roughly 80,000 clones, with approximately 95% occurring once and the leading ten covering under 2%. The source material was peripheral blood mononuclear cells, sampled before stem cell transplant. The origin of the receptors is a woman aged 50 to 65 with acute myeloid leukemia. Some clones in this sample may be carry-over from other donors' samples. The CDR3 runs from the conserved cysteine through the conserved F or W. Fields, in order: D gene, clone size, J gene, V gene, CDR3 DNA, CDR3 protein. The D gene is left open where the match is weak. Clone size, where shown, is once, few, many, or a class for clones that have expanded.

d_gene: -; abundance: -; j_gene: TRBJ1-1; v_gene: TRBV6-5; CDR3nt: TGTGCCAGCAGTTACCCTGGTGCTGCGAACACTGAAGCTTTCTTT; CDR3aa: CASSYPGAANTEAFF
d_gene: -; abundance: -; j_gene: TRBJ2-7; v_gene: TRBV6-6; CDR3nt: TGTGCCAGCAGTACGACCGGGACCGCAACCTACGAGCAGTACTTC; CDR3aa: CASSTTGTATYEQYF
d_gene: -; abundance: -; j_gene: TRBJ2-7; v_gene: TRBV21-1; CDR3nt: TGTGCCAGCAGCAGCGTAGGGCTAGCGGACAAAGGGAGGGGCGAGCAGTACTTC; CDR3aa: CASSSVGLADKGRGEQYF
d_gene: TRBD1; abundance: -; j_gene: TRBJ1-2; v_gene: TRBV28; CDR3nt: TGTGCCAGCAGGCAGACAGGGGACTATGGCTACACCTTC; CDR3aa: CASRQTGDYGYTF
d_gene: -; abundance: -; j_gene: TRBJ2-2; v_gene: TRBV27; CDR3nt: TGTGCCAGCAGTCCCACCGGGGAGCTGTTTTTT; CDR3aa: CASSPTGELFF
d_gene: TRBD1; abundance: -; j_gene: TRBJ1-5; v_gene: TRBV19; CDR3nt: TGTGCCAGTAGCACTACAGGGGGCAATCAGCCCCAGCATTTT; CDR3aa: CASSTTGGNQPQHF
d_gene: TRBD1; abundance: -; j_gene: TRBJ2-3; v_gene: TRBV19; CDR3nt: TGTGCCAGTAGTCCCCGGGACAGGGCGATGGCAGATACGCAGTATTTT; CDR3aa: CASSPRDRAMADTQYF
d_gene: -; abundance: -; j_gene: TRBJ1-4; v_gene: TRBV29-1; CDR3nt: TGCAGCGCCGGGTGGGGATCTAATGAAAAACTGTTTTTT; CDR3aa: CSAGWGSNEKLFF
d_gene: -; abundance: -; j_gene: TRBJ2-7; v_gene: TRBV6-1; CDR3nt: TGTGCCGCGGGCAAGGCGGGCCCCTCCTCCTACGAGCAGTACTTC; CDR3aa: CAAGKAGPSSYEQYF
d_gene: -; abundance: -; j_gene: TRBJ1-6; v_gene: TRBV27; CDR3nt: TGTGCCAGCAGTTTATATGGGGGCGTTAATTCACCCCTCCACTTT; CDR3aa: CASSLYGGVNSPLHF
d_gene: -; abundance: -; j_gene: TRBJ1-1; v_gene: TRBV2; CDR3nt: TGTGCCAGCAGTGGGCAGGGGCTCCCCATGAACACTGAAGCTTTCTTT; CDR3aa: CASSGQGLPMNTEAFF
d_gene: TRBD2; abundance: -; j_gene: TRBJ2-7; v_gene: TRBV4-1; CDR3nt: TGCGCCAGCAGCCAAGAGTCTAGCGGGAGGGCCGTTACCTACGAGCAGTACTTC; CDR3aa: CASSQESSGRAVTYEQYF
d_gene: -; abundance: -; j_gene: TRBJ1-2; v_gene: TRBV19; CDR3nt: TGTGCCAGTAGTATAGATCTTTGGGGTGGCTACACCTTC; CDR3aa: CASSIDLWGGYTF
d_gene: TRBD2; abundance: -; j_gene: TRBJ2-7; v_gene: TRBV5-1; CDR3nt: TGCGCCAGCAGCTTGGCTTCGGGGGGGGACACCTACGAGCAGTACTTC; CDR3aa: CASSLASGGDTYEQYF
d_gene: TRBD2; abundance: -; j_gene: TRBJ2-7; v_gene: TRBV11-2; CDR3nt: TGTGCCAGCAGCTCGCCGACTAGCGGGACCTACGAGCAGTACTTC; CDR3aa: CASSSPTSGTYEQYF
d_gene: -; abundance: -; j_gene: TRBJ1-1; v_gene: TRBV4-1; CDR3nt: TGCGCCAGCAGCCAAGATTCCGGGGATCGTGAAGCTTTCTTT; CDR3aa: CASSQDSGDREAFF
d_gene: TRBD1; abundance: once; j_gene: TRBJ1-1; v_gene: TRBV11-3; CDR3nt: TGTGCCAGCAGCCAAGCAGGGGGGCGGGACACTGAAGCTTTCTTT; CDR3aa: CASSQAGGRDTEAFF
d_gene: TRBD2; abundance: -; j_gene: TRBJ2-5; v_gene: TRBV29-1; CDR3nt: TGCAGCGTGGGAGGGTGGGGTGGAGAGACCCAGTACTTC; CDR3aa: CSVGGWGGETQYF
d_gene: -; abundance: -; j_gene: TRBJ1-2; v_gene: TRBV19; CDR3nt: TGTGCCAGTAGGACAGCCCGAGCGTATTTTGGCTACACCTTC; CDR3aa: CASRTARAYFGYTF
d_gene: -; abundance: -; j_gene: TRBJ1-4; v_gene: TRBV5-1; CDR3nt: TGCGCCAGCAGCTTTCAGGGAGCTAATGAAAAACTGTTTTTT; CDR3aa: CASSFQGANEKLFF
d_gene: -; abundance: -; j_gene: TRBJ2-3; v_gene: TRBV14; CDR3nt: TGTGCCAGCAGCCAAGATAGGTACGACACAGATACGCAGTATTTT; CDR3aa: CASSQDRYDTDTQYF
d_gene: -; abundance: once; j_gene: TRBJ2-3; v_gene: TRBV25-1; CDR3nt: TGTGCCAGCAGGAGGACGGGCACAGATACGCAGTATTTT; CDR3aa: CASRRTGTDTQYF
d_gene: TRBD2; abundance: -; j_gene: TRBJ2-1; v_gene: TRBV5-1; CDR3nt: TGCGCCAGCAGCTTGGCTGCGGGGCTAGCGGGGGGCAATGAGCAGTTCTTC; CDR3aa: CASSLAAGLAGGNEQFF
d_gene: -; abundance: once; j_gene: TRBJ2-3; v_gene: TRBV10-3; CDR3nt: TGTGCCATCAGTGACCCGGGAAAGGTGGGGCCAGATACGCAGTATTTT; CDR3aa: CAISDPGKVGPDTQYF
d_gene: -; abundance: -; j_gene: TRBJ2-7; v_gene: TRBV6-5; CDR3nt: TGTGCCAGCAGTTATAGCAACTACGAGCAGTACTTC; CDR3aa: CASSYSNYEQYF
d_gene: TRBD1; abundance: -; j_gene: TRBJ2-7; v_gene: TRBV5-1; CDR3nt: TGCGCCAGCAGCCAAGTACAGGGGGTCTCCTACGAGCAGTACTTC; CDR3aa: CASSQVQGVSYEQYF
d_gene: -; abundance: -; j_gene: TRBJ2-1; v_gene: TRBV7-2; CDR3nt: TGTGCCAGCAGCCCTAGGTACAATGAGCAGTTCTTC; CDR3aa: CASSPRYNEQFF
d_gene: -; abundance: -; j_gene: TRBJ1-5; v_gene: TRBV4-1; CDR3nt: TGCGCCAGCAGCCAAGGGTCCGGGGGCGGGAATCAGCCCCAGCATTTT; CDR3aa: CASSQGSGGGNQPQHF
d_gene: -; abundance: once; j_gene: TRBJ2-7; v_gene: TRBV10-2; CDR3nt: TGCGCCAGCAGTGAGTCTCGAGGGAGTCTTCTCCACGAGCAGTACTTC; CDR3aa: CASSESRGSLLHEQYF
d_gene: -; abundance: -; j_gene: TRBJ2-7; v_gene: TRBV4-1; CDR3nt: TGCGCCAGCAGCCCCCCTAACTCTCTCTACGAGCAGTACTTC; CDR3aa: CASSPPNSLYEQYF
d_gene: -; abundance: -; j_gene: TRBJ2-7; v_gene: TRBV13; CDR3nt: TGTGCCAGCAGCCCCAGGAGGCCAACCTACGAGCAGTACTTC; CDR3aa: CASSPRRPTYEQYF
d_gene: TRBD1; abundance: -; j_gene: TRBJ1-5; v_gene: TRBV2; CDR3nt: TGTGCCAGCAGGACCCAGGGGGTTAGCAATCAGCCCCAGCATTTT; CDR3aa: CASRTQGVSNQPQHF
d_gene: -; abundance: -; j_gene: TRBJ1-5; v_gene: TRBV9; CDR3nt: TGTGCCAGCAACCCAGGGGTTGGCAATCAGCCCCAGCATTTT; CDR3aa: CASNPGVGNQPQHF
d_gene: -; abundance: -; j_gene: TRBJ1-4; v_gene: TRBV7-2; CDR3nt: TGTGCCAGCAGCCCCAGAGGGGAAAAACTGTTTTTT; CDR3aa: CASSPRGEKLFF
d_gene: -; abundance: -; j_gene: TRBJ2-7; v_gene: TRBV11-2; CDR3nt: TGTGCCAGCAGCTCTGGCGGACTGCGCTACGAGCAGTACTTC; CDR3aa: CASSSGGLRYEQYF